This record covers a single TCR beta chain. The antigen is unknown. The germline V gene encodes CDR1 DFQATT and CDR2 SNEGSKA (reference sequence). J lost 7 bases, V lost 2 bases, and 8 bases had no gene match. The CDR3 loop spans 14 amino acids. This specimen comes from a study of vaccination and CD4 T cells after COVID-19. Across the whole study: Overlapping SARS-CoV-2, HCoV-NL63, HCoV-OC43 and HCoV-229E spike peptides were used to stimulate cells.

Regarding treatment: roughly 10-day PBMC culture with coronavirus spike peptide pools or control peptides (ViraFEST assay). Peptide pool stimulation in ViraFEST expanded antigen-specific T cells, whose TCRs were then sequenced. The Oncomine TCR Beta short-read assay was applied to DNA of cultured CD4+ T cells. Each CDR3 protein is one row after TCRdb ran MiXCR on the PCR reads. The sample contains roughly 14,000 distinct CDR3 sequences, 40% to 60% of which appear only once. Findings and caveats of the study: 304 of 307 vaccine-specific clones from convalescent patients were spike mono-reactive.

This sample comprised CD4+ T cells from blood, cultured in vitro, obtained before SARS-CoV-2 vaccination. This rearrangement joins TRBV20-1 to TRBJ1-5; 7 bases are shared with TRBD1. The receptor was isolated from a human donor who had recovered from COVID-19. In nucleotides, the CDR3 is TGCAGTGCTAGACAGGGGGAACGCTGGCAGCCCCAGCATTTT. This gives the protein CSARQGERWQPQHF.